This TCR beta chain is drawn from a study of T cell changes during pregnancy in multiple sclerosis. The method was immunoSEQ multiplex PCR; TCRdb's version includes in-frame clones alone and lacks a portion of them. Seen here are 78,000 or so clones, about 90% observed once, and the top ten hold less than 0.45%. This specimen was CD4+ T cells from peripheral blood mononuclear cells, taken before pregnancy. This sequence originates from a female donor with multiple sclerosis, enrolled in a pregnancy study.

The CDR3 loop reads CASSLIPGQRGEQYF. The CDR3 DNA is TGTGCCAGCAGCTTAATCCCGGGACAGCGTGGCGAGCAGTACTTC. The chain recombines TRBV7-3 with TRBJ2-7; 7 bases align to TRBD1. CDR3 size: 15 residues. V gave up 1 base and J gave up 6 bases; unmatched junction bases: 9. Germline lookup yields CDR1 SGHTA and CDR2 FQGTGA.